The next 12 T cell receptor beta chains were all read from a single sample in a study of a mutant IDH1 vaccine in newly diagnosed glioma. Time point in this sample: week 35, safety follow-up. Every vaccine dose comprised 300 ug of mutant IDH1 20-mer peptide plus topical imiquimod. Antigen specificity for these receptors is unknown. TCRdb's table, derived via immunoSEQ multiplex PCR, lists solely in-frame clones and lacks some. The data hold some 60,000 clones, with more than 80% observed a single time. Sequenced here: PBMCs, sampled from a glioma patient whose treatment included an IDH1 peptide vaccine. The receptors derive from a man aged 35-49 years with glioma.

V and J are TRBV19 and TRBJ2-2, with 12 positions matching TRBD2. Germline V CDR1 and CDR2: LNHDA, SQIVND (reference sequence). J lost 10 bases, V lost 4 bases, and 16 bases had no gene match. The CDR3 has 18 amino acids. The CDR3 region has the DNA TGTGCCAGTAGTAATCTATTTGAGACTAGCGGGAGAATCGAGGAGCTGTTTTTT. Protein product: CASSNLFETSGRIEELFF.

This clone was found a few times. CDR3 nucleotide sequence: TGTGCCAGCTCACGGGACACTTCAAGGAGGGGAAACACCATATATTTT. Residues: CASSRDTSRRGNTIYF. The chain links TRBV18 to TRBJ1-3; possibly TRBD1 for D (6 bases). This CDR3 is 16 amino acids long. The V gene lost 4 bases and the J gene lost 4 bases, with 17 bases spanning the gap. Germline CDR1 and CDR2: KGHSH and LQKENI.

As regards this clone: The junction shows a germline mismatch at one end, possibly a read error. This chain links TRBV4-3 with TRBJ2-1; 9 bases align to TRBD1. CDR3 length: 16 residues. Germline values: CDR1 LGHNA, CDR2 YSLEER. DNA of the CDR3: TGCGCCGGCAGCCACCAAGCCGGGACAGGGAGCAGTGAGCAGTTCTTC. Its translation: CAGSHQAGTGSSEQFF.

The chain recombines TRBV6-5 with TRBJ1-4, with a possible D match to TRBD1 (6 bases). This CDR3 contains 13 residues. The V gene's germline CDR1 is MNHEY and CDR2 SVGAGI. V was shortened by 6 bases and J by 5 bases, with 10 bases between the two germline ends. In DNA, the CDR3 is TGTGCCAGCAGCTCCACAGGGAATGAAAAACTGTTTTTT. Translation: CASSSTGNEKLFF.

This chain joins TRBV10-1 and TRBJ2-2, with 7 bases matching TRBD1. The junction had 4 bases not matched to a gene; V was cut back by 6 bases and J by 0 bases. This CDR3 is built from 15 residues. CDR1 WNHNN and CDR2 SYGVQD come from the germline V gene (reference sequence). DNA of the CDR3: TGCGCCAGCAGCCCCGGGACAGCGAACACCGGGGAGCTGTTTTTT. As protein: CASSPGTANTGELFF.

J is TRBJ2-2 and V is TRBV7-2, with a possible D match to TRBD2 (5 bases). Germline CDR1 reads SGHTA; CDR2 reads FQGNSA. CDR3 length equals 14 residues. The V end lost 5 bases, the J end lost 4 bases, and 11 bases lay between the germline ends. This CDR3 reads CASSRTFVTGELFF. CDR3 sequence (DNA): TGTGCCAGCAGCCGGACTTTTGTCACCGGGGAGCTGTTTTTT. Variable domain in full (rest from reference TRBV7-2 and TRBJ2-2): GAGVSQSPSNKVTEKGKDVELRCDPISGHTALYWYRQSLGQGLEFLIYFQGNSAPDKSGLPSDRFSAERTGGSVSTLTIQRTQQEDSAVYLCASSRTFVTGELFFGEGSRLTVL.

The chain combines TRBV10-2 with TRBJ2-1; the D gene is possibly TRBD2 (7 bases). V lost 5 bases and J 8 bases, leaving 13 bases between the germline ends. CDR1 and CDR2 (germline): WSHSY, SAAADI. The CDR3 covers 13 residues. In DNA form, the CDR3 reads TGCGCCAGCAGTCGTAAGGGGGGGGATGAGCAGTTCTTC. It is translated as CASSRKGGDEQFF.

V is TRBV15 and J is TRBJ2-3; the D gene is possibly TRBD2 (7 bases). Between the trimmed V and J ends, which lost 2 bases and 8 bases, there was a span of 26 bases. The CDR3 extends over 18 amino acids. Germline V lookup: CDR1 LNHNV, CDR2 YYDKDF (reference sequence). CDR3 bases: TGTGCCACCAGCAGAAACAGAGATTTCGGGGGGACAATCAGTACGCAGTATTTT. Translating it yields CATSRNRDFGGTISTQYF.

This sequence joins TRBV4-3 and TRBJ2-2; a weak D match, TRBD2 (5 bases). Trimming removed 0 bases at V and 0 bases at J, with 11 bases between. Germline V lookup: CDR1 LGHNA, CDR2 YSLEER. The CDR3 extends over 17 amino acids. CDR3 sequence reads: CASSQEAESANTGELFF. CDR3 bases: TGCGCCAGCAGCCAAGAAGCGGAATCCGCGAACACCGGGGAGCTGTTTTTT.

This rearrangement joins TRBV7-2 to TRBJ1-1; perhaps TRBD1 as D (6 bases). V was cut by 4 bases and J by 7 bases, with 13 bases left in between. The CDR3 is made up of 13 amino acids. CDR1 is SGHTA and CDR2 is FQGNSA in the germline V gene. CDR3 sequence (DNA): TGTGCCAGCAGCTCATCAGAGGGGGGTGAAGCTTTCTTT. As protein: CASSSSEGGEAFF.

V is TRBV19 and J is TRBJ1-5; D gene ambiguous. With 1 base removed from V and 6 bases from J, the gap between germline ends came to 7 bases. CDR3 length: 13 residues. Germline V gene lookup returns CDR1 LNHDA and CDR2 SQIVND (reference sequence). CDR3 in DNA: TGTGCCAGTAGTATAGGGTTGAGTCAGCCCCAGCATTTT. Residues: CASSIGLSQPQHF.

The chain links TRBV6-5 to TRBJ1-5; 7 bases line up with TRBD1. The CDR3 runs 15 residues. With 9 bases clipped from V and 4 bases from J, the junction kept 12 bases outside the gene matches. Germline V CDR1 and CDR2: MNHEY, SVGAGI. In nucleotides, the CDR3 is TGTGCCAGTGGGGTGGGCACAGGGGTTAATCAGCCCCAGCATTTT. It codes for CASGVGTGVNQPQHF.